The rows below give T cell receptor beta chains drawn from one sample of a study of blood T cell repertoires in COVID-19. Clones were sequenced by immunoSEQ multiplex PCR, and TCRdb holds only the in-frame ones, with some missing. The repertoire holds fewer than 700,000 clones, with 85% to 90% as singletons. Sequenced sample: peripheral blood. The receptors were sampled from a woman aged 45-59 years with COVID-19, enrolled during active disease. CDR3s include the opening cysteine and the closing phenylalanine or tryptophan. D genes are given only for firm matches. Size values are once, few and many counts, or a class for expanded clones, and some rows have none.

d_call j_call clone_size v_call cdr3_aa cdr3_nt
- TRBJ1-3 - TRBV18 CASSPEGASSSGNTIYF TGTGCCAGCTCACCTGAGGGCGCCTCGAGCTCTGGAAACACCATATATTTT
- TRBJ1-5 - TRBV2 CASSEWGQTVPDQPQHF TGTGCCAGCAGTGAATGGGGGCAGACTGTCCCGGACCAGCCCCAGCATTTT
- TRBJ1-6 - TRBV6-6 CASSRGQGHSPLHF TGTGCCAGCAGCCGTGGGCAGGGGCATTCACCCCTCCACTTT
TRBD1 TRBJ1-5 once TRBV30 CAWRSQGLNNQPQHF TGTGCCTGGCGTTCACAGGGGTTGAACAATCAGCCCCAGCATTTT
- TRBJ2-7 few TRBV6-5 CASSPTPGLQDEQYF TGTGCCAGCAGTCCCACCCCCGGCCTCCAGGACGAGCAGTACTTC
TRBD1 TRBJ1-2 - TRBV3-1/TRBV3-2 CASSQGNRGDTNGYTF TGTGCCAGCAGCCAAGGGAACAGGGGCGATACCAATGGCTACACCTTC
TRBD1 TRBJ2-5 - TRBV6-5 CASRRQGQTQYF TGTGCCAGCAGGAGACAGGGACAGACCCAGTACTTC
- TRBJ1-3 once TRBV11-2 CASSLGARISGNTIYF TGTGCCAGCAGCTTAGGCGCCCGCATTTCTGGAAACACCATATATTTT
TRBD1 TRBJ1-2 - TRBV19 CASRSQGASLYGYTF TGTGCCAGTAGATCACAGGGGGCGTCACTCTATGGCTACACCTTC
TRBD2 TRBJ2-7 - TRBV6-7 CASSYPYALAGGRYEQYF TGTGCCAGCAGTTACCCTTACGCACTAGCGGGGGGGAGGTACGAGCAGTACTTC
- TRBJ1-1 - TRBV2 CASREQVWGTEAFF TGTGCCAGCCGAGAACAGGTGTGGGGTACTGAAGCTTTCTTT
TRBD1 TRBJ1-5 - TRBV5-1 CASSPDREEESNQPQHF TGCGCCAGCAGCCCCGACAGGGAAGAAGAAAGCAATCAGCCCCAGCATTTT
- TRBJ1-5 - TRBV6-1 CASSEAWGGNQPQHF TGTGCCAGCAGTGAAGCTTGGGGGGGGAATCAGCCCCAGCATTTT
TRBD1 TRBJ2-7 - TRBV28 CASSPYRGTVYEQYF TGTGCCAGCAGTCCATACAGGGGCACTGTCTACGAGCAGTACTTC
- TRBJ1-4 - TRBV15 CATSPSGGEKLFF TGTGCCACCAGCCCTTCGGGAGGTGAAAAACTGTTTTTT
- TRBJ1-6 - TRBV4-1 CASRYEVPGSSPLHF TGCGCCAGCAGGTACGAGGTCCCCGGGTCTTCACCCCTCCACTTT
TRBD1 TRBJ1-2 - TRBV6-5 CASSYSTGDGYTF TGTGCCAGCAGTTACTCGACAGGGGACGGCTACACCTTC
- TRBJ2-3 - TRBV10-2 CASSPGVSTDTQYF TGCGCCAGCAGTCCAGGGGTCAGCACAGATACGCAGTATTTT
- TRBJ1-3 - TRBV19 CASSPGPGNTIYF TGTGCCAGTAGTCCAGGCCCCGGAAACACCATATATTTT
- TRBJ1-4 - TRBV27 CASSLRQQPTNEKLFF TGTGCCAGCAGTCTAAGACAGCAGCCAACTAATGAAAAACTGTTTTTT
- TRBJ1-2 - TRBV5-4 CASSSDPGRTPGDGYTF TGTGCCAGCAGTTCCGACCCGGGCCGGACTCCAGGGGATGGCTACACCTTC
TRBD1 TRBJ2-7 - TRBV11-2 CASSLALSQGAIPYEQYF TGTGCCAGCAGCTTAGCCCTATCACAGGGGGCGATTCCCTACGAGCAGTACTTC
- TRBJ1-2 few TRBV5-1 CASSTDSNYGYTF TGCGCCAGCAGCACAGACAGTAACTATGGCTACACCTTC
- TRBJ1-5 - TRBV2 CASRSGGGNQPQHF TGTGCCAGCAGATCGGGGGGAGGCAATCAGCCCCAGCATTTT
- TRBJ1-5 - TRBV12-3/TRBV12-4 CASSFGGDQPQHF TGTGCCAGCAGTTTCGGGGGGGACCAGCCCCAGCATTTT
TRBD1 TRBJ2-2 - TRBV6-5 CASSRGQGSAGELFF TGTGCCAGCAGTCGGGGACAGGGGAGCGCCGGGGAGCTGTTTTTT
TRBD1 TRBJ1-1 - TRBV10-2 CATLGQMNTEAFF TGCGCCACCTTGGGACAGATGAACACTGAAGCTTTCTTT
TRBD2 TRBJ2-3 - TRBV30 CAWNPSGGVADTQYF TGTGCCTGGAACCCTAGCGGGGGGGTCGCAGATACGCAGTATTTT
- TRBJ2-3 - TRBV5-8 CASSRTRADTQYF TGTGCCAGCAGCCGAACTCGAGCCGATACGCAGTATTTT
TRBD1 TRBJ1-5 - TRBV5-8 CASSPPTGARQPQHF TGTGCCAGCAGCCCGCCGACAGGGGCCCGGCAGCCCCAGCATTTT
TRBD1 TRBJ1-1 - TRBV5-1 CASSLGRDRVPEAFF TGCGCCAGCAGCTTGGGCCGGGACAGGGTCCCTGAAGCTTTCTTT
- TRBJ2-1 - TRBV1 CTSSPSPQVEQFF TGCACCAGCAGCCCCTCCCCACAAGTCGAGCAGTTCTTC
- TRBJ1-6 - TRBV27 CASSTTGPHYNSPLHF TGTGCCAGCAGTACGACAGGACCACACTATAATTCACCCCTCCACTTT
- TRBJ1-6 - TRBV30 CAWSGQSDSPLHF TGTGCCTGGAGTGGCCAATCGGATTCACCCCTCCACTTT
- TRBJ2-4 - TRBV5-1 CASSQPGLAKNIQYF TGCGCCAGCAGCCAGCCAGGACTAGCCAAAAACATTCAGTACTTC
- TRBJ1-6 - TRBV5-1 CASSLGGGGRGSPLHF TGCGCCAGCAGCTTGGGCGGGGGGGGGCGCGGATCACCCCTCCACTTT
- TRBJ2-3 - TRBV5-1 CASSLEVPGRTQYF TGCGCCAGCAGCTTGGAAGTACCAGGGCGTACGCAGTATTTT
TRBD1 TRBJ1-4 - TRBV5-5 CASSFIQGGDGNEKLFF TGTGCCAGCAGCTTCATTCAGGGGGGTGATGGTAATGAAAAACTGTTTTTT
- TRBJ2-4 few TRBV6-6 CASSLLGGGFDIQYF TGTGCCAGCAGCCTCCTAGGGGGGGGCTTTGACATTCAGTACTTC
- TRBJ1-2 - TRBV5-6 CASSSWDKSNYGYTF TGTGCCAGCAGCTCGTGGGACAAATCTAACTATGGCTACACCTTC
TRBD1 TRBJ2-7 - TRBV14 CASSQAPGTELYEQYF TGTGCCAGCAGCCAAGCTCCCGGGACAGAACTCTACGAGCAGTACTTC
- TRBJ1-1 - TRBV4-1 CASSQGRLPENTEAFF TGCGCCAGCAGCCAGGGTCGACTCCCGGAGAACACTGAAGCTTTCTTT
TRBD1 TRBJ2-2 - TRBV18 CASSEGQGSGELFF TGTGCCAGCTCAGAGGGACAGGGATCCGGGGAGCTGTTTTTT
TRBD1 TRBJ1-6 - TRBV28 CASTRRQGSNSPLHF TGTGCCAGCACTAGGAGACAGGGAAGCAATTCACCCCTCCACTTT
TRBD1 TRBJ2-7 - TRBV19 CASSPGTASSYEQYF TGTGCCAGTAGTCCAGGGACAGCGAGCTCCTACGAGCAGTACTTC
TRBD2 TRBJ2-2 - TRBV15 CATSGRLAGAANTGELFF TGTGCCACCAGCGGCCGACTAGCGGGGGCCGCGAACACCGGGGAGCTGTTTTTT